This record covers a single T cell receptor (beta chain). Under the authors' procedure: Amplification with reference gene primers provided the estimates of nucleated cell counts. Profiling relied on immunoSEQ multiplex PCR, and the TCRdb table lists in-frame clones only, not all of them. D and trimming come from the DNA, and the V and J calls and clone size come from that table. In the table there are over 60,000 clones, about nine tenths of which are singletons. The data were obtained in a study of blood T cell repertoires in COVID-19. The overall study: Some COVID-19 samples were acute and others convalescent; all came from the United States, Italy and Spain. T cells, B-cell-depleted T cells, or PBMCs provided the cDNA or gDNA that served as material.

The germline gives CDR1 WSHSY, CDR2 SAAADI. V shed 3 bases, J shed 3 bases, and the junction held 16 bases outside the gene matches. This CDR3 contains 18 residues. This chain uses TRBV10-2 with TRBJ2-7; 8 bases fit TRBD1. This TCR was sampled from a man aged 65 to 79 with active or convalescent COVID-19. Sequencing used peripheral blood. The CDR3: CASSDQGRGRKVGYEQYF. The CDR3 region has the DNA TGCGCCAGCAGTGATCAGGGCAGGGGGCGGAAGGTGGGCTACGAGCAGTACTTC.